These 12 T cell receptor beta chains originate from one sample sequenced in a study of spatial heterogeneity in lung cancer. TCRdb analysed the 5' RACE reads with MiXCR anew, one entry per CDR3 protein. The table shows some 38,000 distinct CDR3 sequences, with 2.5% to 3.5% occurring only once. Indicated time point: sample taken at primary tumor resection. This sample comprised normal lung tissue next to the tumor, obtained at surgery. Source of these receptors: a male donor with early-stage non-small cell lung cancer.

This clonotype was recorded many times. The V gene is TRBV29-1, the J gene TRBJ1-1; D unresolved. The CDR3 spans 12 residues. Per germline, CDR1 SQVTM and CDR2 ANQGSEA. V was shortened by 7 bases and J by 1 base, with 10 bases between the two germline ends. DNA for the CDR3: TGCAGCGCCCGACTCCAGAACACTGAAGCTTTCTTT. It codes for CSARLQNTEAFF.

This clonotype was seen repeatedly, ten times or more. J is TRBJ2-7 and V is TRBV5-1, with 10 bases matching TRBD1. The V gene's germline CDR1 is SGHRS and CDR2 YFSETQ. The CDR3 runs 14 residues. The trim removed 2 bases at V and 2 bases at J, leaving 1 base unmatched. CDR3 sequence reads: CASSLGTGAYEQYF. The CDR3 DNA reads TGCGCCAGCAGCTTAGGGACAGGGGCCTACGAGCAGTACTTC. Using reference TRBV5-1 and TRBJ2-7 for the parts outside the CDR3, the full variable domain is KAGVTQTPRYLIKTRGQQVTLSCSPISGHRSVSWYQQTPGQGLQFLFEYFSETQRNKGNFPGRFSGRQFSNSRSEMNVSTLELGDSALYLCASSLGTGAYEQYFGPGTRLTVT.

In its sample, this clonotype was seen many times. The chain couples TRBV29-1 to TRBJ2-3; tentative D call: TRBD2 (5 bases). This CDR3 region has 12 residues. The V and J ends lost 8 bases and 0 bases respectively, with 9 bases between them. CDR1 is SQVTM, CDR2 ANQGSEA, per germline. The CDR3 spells CSFRTSTDTQYF. In DNA form, the CDR3 reads TGCAGCTTTAGGACTAGCACAGATACGCAGTATTTT.

This clonotype qualifies as medium-sized. The chain recombines TRBV12-3 or TRBV12-4 with TRBJ1-6; D unclear. The CDR3 covers 9 residues. The V end was cut by 0 bases, the J end by 19 bases, with 4 bases between. The chain's CDR3 is CASSLAFHF. CDR3 DNA sequence: TGTGCCAGCAGTTTAGCTTTTCACTTT.

This clonotype was counted only a few times. The J gene is TRBJ1-1, the V gene TRBV9; TRBD1 agrees at 8 bases. Germline V gene sequence: CDR1 SGDLS, CDR2 YYNGEE. The junction had 8 bases not matched to a gene; V was cut back by 2 bases and J by 5 bases. This CDR3 spans 15 amino acids. The CDR3 spells CASSVSAGGETEAFF. The CDR3 DNA is TGTGCCAGCAGCGTTTCCGCAGGGGGCGAGACTGAAGCTTTCTTT. Looking up the rest from reference TRBV9 and TRBJ1-1 gives the full variable domain: DSGVTQTPKHLITATGQRVTLRCSPRSGDLSVYWYQQSLDQGLQFLIQYYNGEERAKGNILERFSAQQFPDLHSELNLSSLELGDSALYFCASSVSAGGETEAFFGQGTRLTVV.

This clonotype was seen at least ten times. The chain links TRBV6-1 to TRBJ1-2; 7 nucleotides line up with TRBD1. Germline V gene lookup returns CDR1 MNHNS and CDR2 SASEGT. The V and J ends lost 5 bases and 4 bases, in that order; junction bases with no gene match: 4. The CDR3 is made up of 13 amino acids. The CDR3 is CASSPRTGYGYTF. CDR3 sequence (DNA): TGTGCCAGCAGTCCCCGGACAGGCTATGGCTACACCTTC.

The sample holds many counts of this clonotype. CDR3 coding DNA: TGCGCCAGCAGCCCTCGGGGGCTGGATACGCAGTATTTT. Protein: CASSPRGLDTQYF. The chain recombines TRBV5-1 with TRBJ2-3; D may be TRBD1 or TRBD2 (6 bases each). Between the trimmed V and J ends, which lost 4 bases and 6 bases, there was a span of 12 bases. Germline V gene data show CDR1 as SGHRS and CDR2 as YFSETQ. The CDR3 loop spans 13 amino acids.

This clonotype was seen many times. The chain has TRBV12-3 or TRBV12-4 and TRBJ2-2, with 10 bases lining up with TRBD2. The CDR3 extends over 17 amino acids. The junction had 13 bases not matched to a gene; V was cut back by 5 bases and J by 7 bases. The DNA of the CDR3 is TGTGCCAGCAGTGCTTTAAGAGCGGGAGGGCCCGGCGGGGAGCTGTTTTTT. Translating it yields CASSALRAGGPGGELFF.

Ten or more counts support this clonotype. The V gene is TRBV3-1, the J gene TRBJ1-5; 7 bases line up with TRBD1. With 0 bases clipped from V and 0 bases from J, the junction kept 8 bases outside the gene matches. The CDR3 sequence is 18 residues long. Germline V CDR1 and CDR2: LGHDT, YNNKEL (reference sequence). The CDR3 loop reads CASSQEGGRGYSNQPQHF. CDR3 sequence (DNA): TGTGCCAGCAGCCAAGAAGGGGGCAGGGGGTATAGCAATCAGCCCCAGCATTTT.

This clonotype was seen ten or more times. The chain combines TRBV6-4 with TRBJ1-1; D ambiguous. CDR3 length equals 14 residues. V dropped 2 bases and J dropped 5 bases, with 12 bases sitting between them. Per germline, CDR1 MRHNA and CDR2 SNTAGT. CDR3 protein: CASSDGNRDTEAFF. CDR3 sequence (DNA): TGTGCCAGCAGTGACGGTAACCGGGATACTGAAGCTTTCTTT.

This clonotype was detected ten times or more. This sequence joins TRBV12-3 or TRBV12-4 and TRBJ1-1; D is unclear. The CDR3 is 13 amino acids. V was pared by 6 bases and J by 5 bases, with 13 bases between. CDR3 sequence: CASRTWSGTEAFF. The CDR3 DNA follows: TGTGCCAGCAGGACCTGGAGCGGGACTGAAGCTTTCTTT.

Many counts were recorded for this clonotype. The chain couples TRBV7-9 to TRBJ1-5, with TRBD1 matching over 7 bases. The V gene end was trimmed by 5 bases and the J gene end by 5 bases; junction bases not matched to a gene: 3. The CDR3 is 13 amino acids. In germline, CDR1 is SEHNR, CDR2 FQNEAQ (reference sequence). CDR3 residues: CASSIQGHQPQHF. The CDR3, as DNA: TGTGCCAGCAGCATACAGGGGCATCAGCCCCAGCATTTT.